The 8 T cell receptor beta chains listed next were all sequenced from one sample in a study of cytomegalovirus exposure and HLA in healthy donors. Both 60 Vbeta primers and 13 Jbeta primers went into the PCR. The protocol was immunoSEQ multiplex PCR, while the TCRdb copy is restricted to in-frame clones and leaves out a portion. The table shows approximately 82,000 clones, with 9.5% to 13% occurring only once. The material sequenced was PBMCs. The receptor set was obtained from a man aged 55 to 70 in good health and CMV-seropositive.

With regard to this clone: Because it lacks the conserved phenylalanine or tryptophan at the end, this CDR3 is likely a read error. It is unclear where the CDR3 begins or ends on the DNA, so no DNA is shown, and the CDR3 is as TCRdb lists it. The CDR3 spells CASIGGLFHAGEMFL. J is TRBJ2-2 and V is TRBV19; the D call of TRBD1 is as the table states it, not checked on the DNA. The CDR3 is 15 amino acids long, termini counted. The germline CDR1 and CDR2 sequences are LNHDA and SQIVND (reference sequence).

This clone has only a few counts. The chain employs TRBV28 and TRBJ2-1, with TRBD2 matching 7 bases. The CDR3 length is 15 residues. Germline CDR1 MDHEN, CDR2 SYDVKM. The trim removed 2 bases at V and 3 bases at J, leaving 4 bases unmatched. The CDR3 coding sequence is TGTGCCAGCAGTTTAATCGTAGCGGGCTACAATGAGCAGTTCTTC. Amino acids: CASSLIVAGYNEQFF.

In DNA form, the CDR3 reads TGTGCCAGCGAACTACAGGGAAGGGTTAATTCACCCCTCCACTTT. Amino acid sequence: CASELQGRVNSPLHF. The V call is TRBV28, the J call TRBJ1-6; tentatively, D is TRBD1 (6 bases). V lost 8 bases and J lost 6, with 17 bases in between. Germline CDR1 and CDR2: MDHEN and SYDVKM. This CDR3 is built from 15 residues.

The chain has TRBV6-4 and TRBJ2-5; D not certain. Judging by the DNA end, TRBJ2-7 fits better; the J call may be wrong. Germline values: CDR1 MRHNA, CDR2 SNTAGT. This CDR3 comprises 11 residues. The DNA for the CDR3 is TGTGCCAGACCCGAGGTCCACGAGCAGTACTTC. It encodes CARPEVHEQYF.

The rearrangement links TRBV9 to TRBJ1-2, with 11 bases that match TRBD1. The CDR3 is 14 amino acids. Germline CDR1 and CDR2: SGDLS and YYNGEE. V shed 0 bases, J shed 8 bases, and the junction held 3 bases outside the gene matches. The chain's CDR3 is CASSVGTGGGGYTF. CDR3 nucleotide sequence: TGTGCCAGCAGCGTAGGGACAGGGGGCGGCGGCTACACCTTC.

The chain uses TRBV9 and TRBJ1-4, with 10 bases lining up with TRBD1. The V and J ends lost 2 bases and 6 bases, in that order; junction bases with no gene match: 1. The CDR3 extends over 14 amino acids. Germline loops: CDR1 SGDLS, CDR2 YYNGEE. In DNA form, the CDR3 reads TGTGCCAGCAGCGTCGGGACAGGGGATGAAAAACTGTTTTTT. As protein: CASSVGTGDEKLFF.

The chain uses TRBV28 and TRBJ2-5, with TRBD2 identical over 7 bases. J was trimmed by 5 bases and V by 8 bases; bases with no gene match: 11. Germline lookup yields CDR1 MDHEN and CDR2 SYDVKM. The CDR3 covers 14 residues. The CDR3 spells CASGSGAGRETQYF. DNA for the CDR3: TGTGCCAGCGGTTCCGGAGCGGGAAGGGAGACCCAGTACTTC.

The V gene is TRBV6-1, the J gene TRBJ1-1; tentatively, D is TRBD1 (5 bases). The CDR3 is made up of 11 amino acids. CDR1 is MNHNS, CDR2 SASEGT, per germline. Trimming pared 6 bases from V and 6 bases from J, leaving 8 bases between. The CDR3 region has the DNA TGTGCCAGCAGCTGGGACTCTGAAGCTTTCTTT. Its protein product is CASSWDSEAFF.